Presented here are 2 T cell receptor beta chains from one specimen sequenced in a study of blood T cell repertoires in COVID-19. Repertoires were generated with immunoSEQ multiplex PCR, while TCRdb's copy carries only in-frame clones and drops some. The sample has 300,000 to 400,000 clones, 70% to 90% seen once; the top ten hold 2.5% to 3.5%. Sequencing input: peripheral blood. The source is a human donor in a cohort sampled during active COVID-19.

This sequence joins TRBV7-9 and TRBJ1-5; D is possibly TRBD1 (5 bases). V was cut by 2 bases and J by 5 bases, with 7 bases left in between. This CDR3 spans 13 amino acids. Germline CDR1 and CDR2: SEHNR and FQNEAQ (reference sequence). This chain's CDR3 is CASSLQGDQPQHF. The DNA for the CDR3 is TGTGCCAGCAGCTTACAGGGCGATCAGCCCCAGCATTTT.

The chain joins TRBV4-1 to TRBJ2-1; no reliable D call. Germline V lookup: CDR1 MGHRA, CDR2 YSYEKL. This CDR3 is built from 12 residues. V lost 3 bases to trimming and J lost 8 bases, with 8 bases between them. The CDR3 here is CASSHPFDEQFF. The CDR3 nucleotides read TGCGCCAGCAGCCATCCTTTCGATGAGCAGTTCTTC.